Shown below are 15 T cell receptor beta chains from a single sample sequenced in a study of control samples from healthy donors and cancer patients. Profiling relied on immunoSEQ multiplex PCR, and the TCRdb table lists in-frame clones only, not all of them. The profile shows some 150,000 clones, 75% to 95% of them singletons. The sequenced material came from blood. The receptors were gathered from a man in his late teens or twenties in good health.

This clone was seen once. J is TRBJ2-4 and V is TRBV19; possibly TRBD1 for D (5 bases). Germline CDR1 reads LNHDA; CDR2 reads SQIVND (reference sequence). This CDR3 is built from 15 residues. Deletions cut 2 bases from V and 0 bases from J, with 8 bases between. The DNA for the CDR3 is TGTGCCAGTAGTATAAAGGGGCTAGCCAAAAACATTCAGTACTTC. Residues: CASSIKGLAKNIQYF.

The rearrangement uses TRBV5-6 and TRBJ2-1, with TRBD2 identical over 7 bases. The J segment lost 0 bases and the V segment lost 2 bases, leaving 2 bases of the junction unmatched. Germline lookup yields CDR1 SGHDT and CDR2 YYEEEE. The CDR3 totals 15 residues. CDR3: CASSFGGGSYNEQFF. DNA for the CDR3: TGTGCCAGCAGCTTTGGCGGGGGCTCCTACAATGAGCAGTTCTTC.

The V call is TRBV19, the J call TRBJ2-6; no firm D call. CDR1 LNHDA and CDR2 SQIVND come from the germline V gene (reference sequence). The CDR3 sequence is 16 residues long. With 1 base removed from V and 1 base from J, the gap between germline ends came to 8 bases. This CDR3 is CASSIVAFSGANVLTF. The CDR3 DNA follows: TGTGCCAGTAGTATAGTAGCCTTTTCTGGGGCCAACGTCCTGACTTTC.

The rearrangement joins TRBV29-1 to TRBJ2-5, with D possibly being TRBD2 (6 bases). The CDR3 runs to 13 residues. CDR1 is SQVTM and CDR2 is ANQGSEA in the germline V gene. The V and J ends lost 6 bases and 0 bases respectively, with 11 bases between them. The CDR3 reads CSVLADHQETQYF. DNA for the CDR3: TGCAGCGTCTTAGCGGACCACCAAGAGACCCAGTACTTC.

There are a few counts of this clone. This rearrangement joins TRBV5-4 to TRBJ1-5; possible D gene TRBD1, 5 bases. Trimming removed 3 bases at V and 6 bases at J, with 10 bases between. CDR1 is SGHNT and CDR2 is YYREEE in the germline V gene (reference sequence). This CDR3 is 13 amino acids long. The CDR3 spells CASSSGGVQPQHF. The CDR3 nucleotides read TGTGCCAGCAGCTCTGGGGGGGTTCAGCCCCAGCATTTT.

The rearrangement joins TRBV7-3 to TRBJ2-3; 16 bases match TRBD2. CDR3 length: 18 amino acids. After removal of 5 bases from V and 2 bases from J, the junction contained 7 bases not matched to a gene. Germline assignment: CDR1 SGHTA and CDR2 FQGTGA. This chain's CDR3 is CASSPGTSGGAFTDTQYF. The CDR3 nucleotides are TGTGCCAGCAGCCCCGGGACTAGCGGGGGGGCCTTCACAGATACGCAGTATTTT.

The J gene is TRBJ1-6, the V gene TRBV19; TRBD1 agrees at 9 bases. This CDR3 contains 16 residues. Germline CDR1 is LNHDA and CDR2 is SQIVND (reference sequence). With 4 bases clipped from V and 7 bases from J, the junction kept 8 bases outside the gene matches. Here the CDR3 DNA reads TGTGCCAGTAGTACTCGCCGGGACAGGGTGAATTCACCCCTCCACTTT. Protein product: CASSTRRDRVNSPLHF.

The CDR3 protein is CASSQTRGRTEAFF. In nucleotides, the CDR3 is TGCGCCAGCAGCCAGACCAGGGGGAGAACTGAAGCTTTCTTT. The chain links TRBV4-3 to TRBJ1-1, with 7 nucleotides matching TRBD1. The CDR3 is 14 residues long. After removal of 3 bases from V and 5 bases from J, the junction contained 6 bases not matched to a gene. Germline V CDR1 and CDR2: LGHNA, YSLEER.

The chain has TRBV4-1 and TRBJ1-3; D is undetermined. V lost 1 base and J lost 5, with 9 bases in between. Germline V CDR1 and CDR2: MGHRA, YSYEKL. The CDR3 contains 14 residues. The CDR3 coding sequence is TGCGCCAGCAGCCAAGGGGAGGTTCGAAACACCATATATTTT. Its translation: CASSQGEVRNTIYF.

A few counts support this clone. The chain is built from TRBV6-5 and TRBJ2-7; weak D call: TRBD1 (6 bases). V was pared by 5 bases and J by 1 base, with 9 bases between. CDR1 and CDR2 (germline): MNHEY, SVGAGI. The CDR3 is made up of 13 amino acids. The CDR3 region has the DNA TGTGCCAGCAGTCTGGACAGATCCTACGAGCAGTACTTC. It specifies CASSLDRSYEQYF.

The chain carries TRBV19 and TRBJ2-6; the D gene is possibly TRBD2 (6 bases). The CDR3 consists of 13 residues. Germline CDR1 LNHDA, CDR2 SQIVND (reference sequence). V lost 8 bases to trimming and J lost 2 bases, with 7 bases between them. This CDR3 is CASGGAGANVLTF. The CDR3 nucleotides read TGTGCCAGTGGAGGGGCTGGGGCCAACGTCCTGACTTTC.

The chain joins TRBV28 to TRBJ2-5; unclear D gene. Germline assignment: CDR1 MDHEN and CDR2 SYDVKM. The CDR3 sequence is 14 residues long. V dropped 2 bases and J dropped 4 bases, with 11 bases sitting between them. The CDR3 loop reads CASSLGQSGETQYF. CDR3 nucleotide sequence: TGTGCCAGCAGTTTAGGTCAGTCCGGAGAGACCCAGTACTTC.

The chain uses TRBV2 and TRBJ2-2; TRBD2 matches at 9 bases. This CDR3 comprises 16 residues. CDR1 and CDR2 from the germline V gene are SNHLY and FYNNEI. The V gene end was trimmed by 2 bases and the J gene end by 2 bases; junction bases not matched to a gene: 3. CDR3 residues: CASSESSGVNTGELFF. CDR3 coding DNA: TGTGCCAGCAGTGAATCTAGCGGGGTTAACACCGGGGAGCTGTTTTTT. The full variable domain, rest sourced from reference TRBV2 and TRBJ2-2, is EPEVTQTPSHQVTQMGQEVILRCVPISNHLYFYWYRQILGQKVEFLVSFYNNEISEKSEIFDDQFSVERPDGSNFTLKIRSTKLEDSAMYFCASSESSGVNTGELFFGEGSRLTVL.

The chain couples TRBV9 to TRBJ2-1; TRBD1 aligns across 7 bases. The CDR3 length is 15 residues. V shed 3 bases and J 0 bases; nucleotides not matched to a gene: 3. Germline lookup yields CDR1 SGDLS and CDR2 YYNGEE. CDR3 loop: CASSEGAPSYNEQFF. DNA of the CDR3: TGTGCCAGCAGCGAGGGGGCCCCCTCCTACAATGAGCAGTTCTTC.

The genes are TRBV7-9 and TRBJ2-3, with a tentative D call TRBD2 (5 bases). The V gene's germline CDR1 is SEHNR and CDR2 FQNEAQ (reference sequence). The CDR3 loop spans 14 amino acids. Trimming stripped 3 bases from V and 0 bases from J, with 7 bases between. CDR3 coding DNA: TGTGCCAGCAGCTTTTGGACTAGCACAGATACGCAGTATTTT. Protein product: CASSFWTSTDTQYF.